The 29 T cell receptor beta chains below come from one sample, sequenced in a study of shared T cell receptors in the human thymus. Measured with immunoSEQ multiplex PCR; TCRdb has only the in-frame clones, and not every one. The sample lists hundreds of thousands of clones; over 75% were seen once. Another study also made use of these data, one on human thymus T cells.

Material for sequencing was thymocytes. Receptors originate from a boy less than two years old with a congenital heart defect.

This rearrangement joins TRBV6-4 to TRBJ2-3; TRBD2 might be the D (5 bases). Trimming cost V 3 bases and J 0 bases, with 10 bases left between them. Germline loops: CDR1 MRHNA, CDR2 SNTAGT. The CDR3 has 15 residues. Written as DNA, the CDR3 is TGTGCCAGCAGTGAGAAAGCGGCGAGCACAGATACGCAGTATTTT. Translating gives CASSEKAASTDTQYF.

The chain uses TRBV7-2 and TRBJ2-1; D ambiguous. This CDR3 region has 11 residues. Trimming stripped 5 bases from V and 12 bases from J, with 11 bases between. Germline V gives CDR1 SGHTA, CDR2 FQGNSA. The CDR3 protein is CASSRGDLQFF. DNA of the CDR3: TGTGCCAGCAGCAGAGGCGATTTGCAGTTCTTC.

Written as DNA, the CDR3 is TGTGCCAGCAGCTCAATCCACAGGGGCGACGAAAAACTGTTTTTT. Residues: CASSSIHRGDEKLFF. V gene TRBV7-2 combines with J gene TRBJ1-4; 7 nucleotides agree with TRBD1. Losses at the gene ends were 4 bases for V and 8 bases for J; bases not matched to a gene: 10. Per the germline V gene, CDR1 is SGHTA and CDR2 is FQGNSA. The length of the CDR3 is 15 residues.

This CDR3 is CASSRGGSSYEQYF. CDR3 DNA: TGTGCCAGCAGCCGCGGGGGGAGCTCCTACGAGCAGTACTTC. The chain links TRBV11-1 to TRBJ2-7, with TRBD2 matching over 8 bases. The CDR3 extends over 14 amino acids. Germline trimming cut 5 bases from V and 0 bases from J; bases unmatched to any gene: 3. The V gene's germline CDR1 is SGHAT and CDR2 FQDESV (reference sequence). Looking up the rest from reference TRBV11-1 and TRBJ2-7 gives the full variable domain: EAEVAQSPRYKITEKSQAVAFWCDPISGHATLYWYRQILGQGPELLVQFQDESVVDDSQLPKDRFSAERLKGVDSTLKIQPAELGDSAMYLCASSRGGSSYEQYFGPGTRLTVT.

V is TRBV7-2 and J is TRBJ1-2; the D gene is possibly TRBD1 (6 bases). The CDR3 consists of 15 residues. CDR1 and CDR2 (germline): SGHTA, FQGNSA. V lost 2 bases and J 2 bases, leaving 12 bases between the germline ends. CDR3 loop: CASSLRWQGNYGYTF. The DNA of the CDR3 is TGTGCCAGCAGCTTACGTTGGCAGGGGAACTATGGCTACACCTTC. Together with reference TRBV7-2 and TRBJ1-2, the CDR3 gives the full variable domain: GAGVSQSPSNKVTEKGKDVELRCDPISGHTALYWYRQSLGQGLEFLIYFQGNSAPDKSGLPSDRFSAERTGGSVSTLTIQRTQQEDSAVYLCASSLRWQGNYGYTFGSGTRLTVV.

V and J are TRBV4-2 and TRBJ2-1; 7 bases agree with TRBD2. Unmatched junction bases numbered 8, after V lost 0 bases and J lost 3 bases. The CDR3 runs 17 residues. Germline V gene data show CDR1 as LGHNA and CDR2 as YNFKEQ. The CDR3 region has the DNA TGTGCCAGCAGCCAAGATCAACGCGGGAGTGTCTACAATGAGCAGTTCTTC. This encodes CASSQDQRGSVYNEQFF.

V is TRBV7-9 and J is TRBJ2-1; no clear D gene. The CDR3 runs 15 residues. The V gene lost 2 bases and the J gene lost 5 bases, with 13 bases spanning the gap. Germline assignment: CDR1 SEHNR and CDR2 FQNEAQ (reference sequence). CDR3 region: CASSLSFLPDNEQFF. DNA for the CDR3: TGTGCCAGCAGCTTAAGTTTCCTCCCAGACAATGAGCAGTTCTTC.

The CDR3 nucleotides read TGTGCTAGTACCCGACAGGGGGCAATCTATGGCTACACCTTC. It is translated as CASTRQGAIYGYTF. The gene calls are TRBV12-5 and TRBJ1-2; 10 bases align to TRBD1. This CDR3 has 14 amino acids. Trimming removed 8 bases from V and 4 bases from J; junction bases left unmatched: 7. Germline V gene sequence: CDR1 LGHNT, CDR2 FRNRAP.

The J gene is TRBJ1-1, the V gene TRBV28; 7 bases match TRBD1. The CDR3 is 14 residues long. Germline V lookup: CDR1 MDHEN, CDR2 SYDVKM. The V gene end was trimmed by 8 bases and the J gene end by 6 bases; junction bases not matched to a gene: 12. The CDR3 sequence: CASGPGDRVPEAFF. CDR3 in DNA: TGTGCCAGCGGGCCCGGTGACAGGGTACCTGAAGCTTTCTTT.

The chain recombines TRBV7-2 with TRBJ1-1; the D gene is possibly TRBD1 (5 bases). The germline CDR1 and CDR2 sequences are SGHTA and FQGNSA. The CDR3 is 16 amino acids. V was pared by 1 base and J by 1 base, with 13 bases between. CDR3 DNA: TGTGCCAGCAGCTTAGGGGGGGGGTCCCCGAACACTGAAGCTTTCTTT. The encoded protein is CASSLGGGSPNTEAFF.

The rearrangement uses TRBV28 and TRBJ2-5; 7 bases match TRBD1. Trimming at V came to 6 bases and at J to 0 bases, leaving 10 bases not matched to a gene. Germline V gene data show CDR1 as MDHEN and CDR2 as SYDVKM. The CDR3 is 16 amino acids. Here the CDR3 DNA reads TGTGCCAGCAGCCGCCCGCCTGGGACAGACCAAGAGACCCAGTACTTC. This encodes CASSRPPGTDQETQYF. Drawing the rest from reference TRBV28 and TRBJ2-5, the complete variable domain is DVKVTQSSRYLVKRTGEKVFLECVQDMDHENMFWYRQDPGLGLRLIYFSYDVKMKEKGDIPEGYSVSREKKERFSLILESASTNQTSMYLCASSRPPGTDQETQYFGPGTRLLVL.

This chain links TRBV5-1 with TRBJ2-3, with D tentatively TRBD2 (5 bases). CDR1 and CDR2 (germline): SGHRS, YFSETQ. With 0 bases removed from V and 5 bases from J, the gap between germline ends came to 19 bases. This CDR3 contains 17 residues. CDR3 in amino acids: CASSLVGRDESLDTQYF. Written as DNA, the CDR3 is TGCGCCAGCAGCTTGGTAGGTCGGGATGAAAGTTTAGATACGCAGTATTTT.

This chain links TRBV27 with TRBJ2-5; 11 bases match TRBD2. The CDR3 totals 17 residues. Trimming took 2 bases from V and 2 from J; bases not matched to a gene: 7. From germline, CDR1 is MNHEY and CDR2 SMNVEV (reference sequence). CDR3 protein: CASSLIAGLAVQETQYF. The CDR3 DNA is TGTGCCAGCAGTTTAATAGCGGGACTAGCGGTTCAAGAGACCCAGTACTTC.

The chain joins TRBV6-1 to TRBJ2-7; 7 bases map to TRBD1. J lost 2 bases, V lost 7 bases, and 11 bases had no gene match. Germline V gene sequence: CDR1 MNHNS, CDR2 SASEGT. The CDR3 runs to 15 residues. In nucleotides, the CDR3 is TGTGCCAGCAACAAAGGGACAGCGATACCCTACGAGCAGTACTTC. Translating gives CASNKGTAIPYEQYF.

The V gene is TRBV25-1, the J gene TRBJ1-1; possibly TRBD1 for D (6 bases). This CDR3 is 13 amino acids long. The germline V and J ends were trimmed by 6 bases and 1 base, with 9 bases remaining between them. CDR1 MGHDK and CDR2 SYGVNS come from the germline V gene. In DNA form, the CDR3 reads TGTGCCAGCAGACAGGGCAAGAACACTGAAGCTTTCTTT. The encoded protein is CASRQGKNTEAFF.

The chain is built from TRBV4-1 and TRBJ2-1; 11 bases line up with TRBD2. V shed 0 bases and J 0 bases; nucleotides not matched to a gene: 10. Germline assignment: CDR1 MGHRA and CDR2 YSYEKL. The CDR3 loop spans 20 amino acids. The CDR3 DNA sequence: TGCGCCAGCAGCCAAGATGCTGGACTAGCGGGCCAGAGCTCCTACAATGAGCAGTTCTTC. This translates into CASSQDAGLAGQSSYNEQFF.

This chain uses TRBV27 with TRBJ1-5; D remains ambiguous. The CDR3 covers 14 residues. V gave up 4 bases and J gave up 6 bases, with 13 bases separating them. Per germline, CDR1 MNHEY and CDR2 SMNVEV (reference sequence). CDR3 in DNA: TGTGCCAGCAGTTCATCTGTGTCAGGTCAGCCCCAGCATTTT. Its protein product is CASSSSVSGQPQHF.

The V and J genes are TRBV14 and TRBJ2-7; maybe TRBD2 (6 bases). The length of the CDR3 is 14 residues. Germline V gives CDR1 SGHDN, CDR2 FVKESK. V was shortened by 1 base and J by 7 bases, with 14 bases between the two germline ends. CDR3 nucleotide sequence: TGTGCCAGCAGCCAAGCTGGGAGGTTTTGGGAGCAGTACTTC. It translates to CASSQAGRFWEQYF.

This clone was seen only once. This chain uses TRBV5-6 with TRBJ2-3; 7 bases map to TRBD2. J gave up 4 bases and V 0 bases, and 5 bases lay outside the gene matches. This CDR3 is built from 15 residues. The germline V gene encodes CDR1 SGHDT and CDR2 YYEEEE. For the CDR3, the DNA is TGTGCCAGCAGCTTGGTGCCGGGAGGCTCAGATACGCAGTATTTT. Amino acid sequence: CASSLVPGGSDTQYF.

The chain employs TRBV6-6 and TRBJ1-1, with 7 bases identical to TRBD1. The junction had 10 bases not matched to a gene; V was cut back by 0 bases and J by 9 bases. The germline gives CDR1 MNHNY, CDR2 SVGAGI (reference sequence). The CDR3 runs to 15 residues. As DNA, the CDR3 is TGTGCCAGCAGTTACTCGACAGGGCAGCCCCGCAAAGCTTTCTTT. Protein sequence: CASSYSTGQPRKAFF.

The chain employs TRBV2 and TRBJ2-1; 10 bases are shared with TRBD2. The CDR3 length is 14 residues. V was pared by 7 bases and J by 4 bases, with 4 bases of the junction left unmatched. CDR1 SNHLY and CDR2 FYNNEI come from the germline V gene. CDR3 region: CASNTSGNYNEQFF. CDR3 DNA sequence: TGTGCCAGCAATACTAGCGGGAATTACAATGAGCAGTTCTTC.

The V gene is TRBV10-3, the J gene TRBJ2-7, with TRBD2 matching 9 bases. V lost 0 bases and J lost 0; bases outside the gene matches: 12. This CDR3 comprises 19 residues. Germline CDR1 reads ENHRY; CDR2 reads SYGVKD. The DNA for the CDR3 is TGTGCCATCAGTGAGTCGTTGGCTAGCGGGAACTTTAGCTCCTACGAGCAGTACTTC. Its translation: CAISESLASGNFSSYEQYF.

The V call is TRBV7-2, the J call TRBJ2-7; D might be TRBD1 (5 bases). The CDR3 totals 15 residues. Per germline, CDR1 SGHTA and CDR2 FQGNSA. Trimming pared 5 bases from V and 1 base from J, leaving 15 bases between. The CDR3 DNA follows: TGTGCCAGCAGCACCTTACAGGTGGGGTCCTACGAGCAGTACTTC. It encodes CASSTLQVGSYEQYF.

This rearrangement joins TRBV18 to TRBJ2-7; 8 nucleotides match TRBD1. The CDR3 extends over 16 amino acids. J lost 1 base, V lost 0 bases, and 5 bases had no gene match. CDR1 KGHSH and CDR2 LQKENI come from the germline V gene. The CDR3 bases are TGTGCCAGCTCACCACCGGACTGGGACAGGTCCTACGAGCAGTACTTC. Its translation: CASSPPDWDRSYEQYF.

CDR3 residues: CASSYSDRGSYEQYF. CDR3 bases: TGTGCCAGCAGTTACTCGGACAGGGGGAGCTACGAGCAGTACTTC. The chain carries TRBV6-6 and TRBJ2-7; 10 bases line up with TRBD1. The CDR3 has 15 residues. J was trimmed by 3 bases and V by 0 bases; bases with no gene match: 2. Germline CDR1 MNHNY, CDR2 SVGAGI (reference sequence).

The chain links TRBV10-3 to TRBJ2-1; 9 bases match TRBD1. Germline V lookup: CDR1 ENHRY, CDR2 SYGVKD. This CDR3 is built from 13 residues. The ends lost 4 bases at V and 5 bases at J; junction bases unmatched: 0. The CDR3 spells CAISGDRDNEQFF. CDR3 DNA sequence: TGTGCCATCAGTGGGGACAGGGACAATGAGCAGTTCTTC.

This clone was seen once. The chain uses TRBV19 and TRBJ2-3; 10 bases fit TRBD1. Germline CDR1 reads LNHDA; CDR2 reads SQIVND (reference sequence). Trimming at V came to 8 bases and at J to 10 bases, leaving 6 bases not matched to a gene. The CDR3 is made up of 12 amino acids. This CDR3 reads CASHRQGAPQYF. The DNA of the CDR3 is TGTGCCAGTCATAGACAGGGGGCCCCGCAGTATTTT.

The genes are TRBV27 and TRBJ1-2; 9 nucleotides align to TRBD1. CDR1 is MNHEY and CDR2 is SMNVEV in the germline V gene (reference sequence). The CDR3 extends over 16 amino acids. Trimming took 0 bases from V and 2 from J; bases not matched to a gene: 4. CDR3 sequence (DNA): TGTGCCAGCAGTTTATCGGGGACAGGGAGGAACTATGGCTACACCTTC. Residues: CASSLSGTGRNYGYTF.

This clone occurred once. The genes are TRBV7-9 and TRBJ2-7; TRBD1 is a possible D gene (5 bases). CDR1 is SEHNR, CDR2 FQNEAQ, per germline (reference sequence). The CDR3 spans 16 residues. Deletions cut 1 base from V and 4 bases from J, with 17 bases between. The CDR3 reads CASSLDLDAGLYEQYF. Here the CDR3 DNA reads TGTGCCAGCAGCTTAGATCTTGATGCAGGGCTATACGAGCAGTACTTC.